Listed here are 25 T cell receptor beta chains from one sample, sequenced in a study of CD8 T cells in Susac syndrome. Reverse transcription of about 0.5 to 1 ug RNA was carried out with random hexamers. TCRdb ran MiXCR on the immunoSEQ multiplex PCR reads and lists one entry per CDR3 protein. The sample consists of 130,000 or so distinct CDR3 sequences, around 80% of them appearing once. The sample comprised CD8+ T cells from PBMCs. The receptors were sampled from a human donor with multiple sclerosis.

The rearrangement joins TRBV5-1 to TRBJ1-1; D not resolved. This CDR3 has 15 residues. V lost 2 bases, J lost 1 base, and 12 bases lay in between. Germline values: CDR1 SGHRS, CDR2 YFSETQ. The DNA of the CDR3 is TGCGCCAGCAGCTTCACCCACACGGAGAACACTGAAGCTTTCTTT. It encodes CASSFTHTENTEAFF.

This clonotype has just one count. The chain employs TRBV3-1 and TRBJ2-1, with D possibly being TRBD1 (6 bases). The germline gives CDR1 LGHDT, CDR2 YNNKEL (reference sequence). Trimming took off 1 base at V and 9 bases at J, with 16 bases between the two ends. The CDR3 covers 15 residues. Here the CDR3 reads CASSQGPGDKGEQFF. DNA for the CDR3: TGTGCCAGCAGCCAAGGCCCAGGGGATAAGGGTGAGCAGTTCTTC.

This chain connects TRBV20-1 to TRBJ2-6; maybe TRBD1 (6 bases). The CDR3 has 19 residues. Trimming stripped 3 bases from V and 0 bases from J, with 21 bases between. The germline gives CDR1 DFQATT, CDR2 SNEGSKA (reference sequence). The CDR3 reads CSARGSLGQTNSGANVLTF. The CDR3 DNA reads TGCAGTGCTAGGGGTTCTCTTGGACAGACGAACTCTGGGGCCAACGTCCTGACTTTC.

This clonotype was observed a handful of times. The CDR3 region has the DNA TGTGCCAGTAGGAGTCCTAGTGAGCAGTATTTT. Amino acids: CASRSPSEQYF. This rearrangement joins TRBV19 to TRBJ2-3; D gene uncertain. The CDR3 is 11 amino acids. Trimming shortened V by 6 bases and J by 11 bases, and 12 bases separated the two germline ends. Looked up from germline, CDR1 is LNHDA and CDR2 is SQIVND (reference sequence).

V usage is TRBV4-1 and J usage is TRBJ1-1; D unresolved. The length of the CDR3 is 13 residues. Germline CDR1 reads MGHRA; CDR2 reads YSYEKL. V gave up 7 bases and J gave up 8 bases, with 17 bases separating them. CDR3: CASTPTASSEAFF. CDR3 DNA: TGCGCCAGCACCCCGACCGCATCTTCGGAAGCTTTCTTT.

This clonotype was found a few times. The chain employs TRBV7-2 and TRBJ2-2; D not resolved. The CDR3 runs 14 residues. The V and J ends lost 2 bases and 0 bases respectively, with 4 bases between them. Looked up from germline, CDR1 is SGHTA and CDR2 is FQGNSA. CDR3 nucleotide sequence: TGTGCCAGCAGCTTACGAACGAACACCGGGGAGCTGTTTTTT. Translated: CASSLRTNTGELFF.

This chain links TRBV29-1 with TRBJ2-2; weak D call: TRBD1 (6 bases). V was cut by 0 bases and J by 2 bases, with 7 bases left in between. The CDR3 sequence is 14 residues long. Germline V gene sequence: CDR1 SQVTM, CDR2 ANQGSEA. Written as DNA, the CDR3 is TGCAGCGTTGAAGACAGGGGTAACACCGGGGAGCTGTTTTTT. As protein: CSVEDRGNTGELFF.

The V call is TRBV30, the J call TRBJ1-1; D gene ambiguous. The CDR3 is 13 residues long. V dropped 4 bases and J dropped 10 bases, with 19 bases sitting between them. Germline CDR1 GTSNPN, CDR2 SVGIG (reference sequence). DNA of the CDR3: TGTGCCTGGATAGAATGGGTCGGGGAGGGAGCTTTCTTT. Translated: CAWIEWVGEGAFF.

This clonotype is a singleton in its sample. V and J are TRBV19 and TRBJ2-1, with 10 bases lining up with TRBD2. Germline CDR1 and CDR2: LNHDA and SQIVND (reference sequence). The CDR3 loop spans 14 amino acids. The V gene end was trimmed by 9 bases and the J gene end by 6 bases; junction bases not matched to a gene: 8. In nucleotides, the CDR3 is TGTGCCAGCCAGCTAGCGGGGGCTGGCAATGAGCAGTTCTTC. The encoded protein is CASQLAGAGNEQFF.

The chain links TRBV6-1 to TRBJ2-2; 12 nucleotides line up with TRBD2. V was clipped by 4 bases and J by 0 bases; unmatched bases: 6. The germline CDR1 and CDR2 sequences are MNHNS and SASEGT. This CDR3 is 18 amino acids long. This CDR3 is CASSVRLAGAPNTGELFF. The DNA for the CDR3 is TGTGCCAGCAGTGTACGACTAGCGGGGGCCCCGAACACCGGGGAGCTGTTTTTT.

The chain uses TRBV27 and TRBJ1-5, with D unresolved. Germline V gives CDR1 MNHEY, CDR2 SMNVEV (reference sequence). The CDR3 is 15 amino acids. With 2 bases removed from V and 6 bases from J, the gap between germline ends came to 14 bases. CDR3 amino acids: CASSLRGSPSQPQHF. CDR3 DNA sequence: TGTGCCAGCAGTTTAAGAGGGAGCCCGAGTCAGCCCCAGCATTTT.

This chain links TRBV9 with TRBJ2-3; D is ambiguous. The germline V and J ends were trimmed by 4 bases and 4 bases, with 13 bases remaining between them. The CDR3 sequence is 14 residues long. The germline V gene encodes CDR1 SGDLS and CDR2 YYNGEE. CDR3 coding DNA: TGTGCCAGCAGCCCCAGACCTCTTTCAGATACGCAGTATTTT. Its protein is CASSPRPLSDTQYF.

The V call is TRBV25-1, the J call TRBJ1-4; perhaps TRBD1 as D (5 bases). Germline V lookup: CDR1 MGHDK, CDR2 SYGVNS. CDR3 length: 21 residues. The V gene lost 2 bases and the J gene lost 8 bases, with 33 bases spanning the gap. CDR3 sequence: CASSEGGSLGYGQLAGEKLFF. The CDR3 bases are TGTGCCAGCAGTGAAGGGGGGTCTCTGGGTTACGGACAATTGGCTGGGGAAAAACTGTTTTTT.

CDR3 nucleotides: TGTGCCAGGTTAGCGGGGACCCAGTACTTC. Translating it yields CARLAGTQYF. The V gene is TRBV11-1, the J gene TRBJ2-5; 7 nucleotides align to TRBD2. The CDR3 consists of 10 residues. The germline V gene encodes CDR1 SGHAT and CDR2 FQDESV (reference sequence). V shed 9 bases and J 7 bases; nucleotides not matched to a gene: 2.

The gene calls are TRBV29-1 and TRBJ1-2; perhaps TRBD1 as D (5 bases). Germline lookup yields CDR1 SQVTM and CDR2 ANQGSEA. V gave up 6 bases and J gave up 6 bases, with 14 bases separating them. CDR3 length: 12 residues. Here the CDR3 reads CSVPGHSDGYTF. CDR3 sequence (DNA): TGCAGCGTCCCAGGACACTCGGATGGCTACACCTTC.

V gene TRBV12-3 or TRBV12-4 combines with J gene TRBJ1-2; 9 nucleotides agree with TRBD1. V dropped 5 bases and J dropped 2; count of bases not matched to a gene: 9. The length of the CDR3 is 16 residues. For the CDR3, the DNA is TGTGCCAGCAGTACCCTTGGACAGGGGCAAAACTATGGCTACACCTTC. Its protein product is CASSTLGQGQNYGYTF.

The chain carries TRBV6-6 and TRBJ1-5; TRBD1 matches at 7 bases. Germline CDR1 is MNHNY and CDR2 is SVGAGI (reference sequence). The CDR3 has 15 residues. The V and J ends lost 6 bases and 0 bases, in that order; junction bases with no gene match: 5. CDR3 nucleotides: TGTGCCAGCAGAACTACAGGGGATAGCAATCAGCCCCAGCATTTT. Amino acid sequence: CASRTTGDSNQPQHF.

V and J are TRBV27 and TRBJ1-6, with unresolved D. V lost 7 bases, J lost 7 bases, and 20 bases lay in between. The CDR3 runs to 16 residues. Germline V gene data show CDR1 as MNHEY and CDR2 as SMNVEV (reference sequence). The CDR3 region has the DNA TGTGCCAGCAAGAGCGGGTCTACTAGGGCCAATTCACCCCTCCACTTT. Translating it yields CASKSGSTRANSPLHF.

The chain uses TRBV7-2 and TRBJ2-1; D may be TRBD1 or TRBD2 (6 bases each). CDR1 and CDR2 (germline): SGHTA, FQGNSA. The CDR3 consists of 18 residues. The ends were cut back, 2 bases at V and 8 bases at J, with 25 bases in the middle. The CDR3 sequence: CASSLTRPGAPYLDEQFF. CDR3 coding DNA: TGTGCCAGCAGCTTAACAAGGCCGGGGGCCCCCTATTTGGATGAGCAGTTCTTC. Based on the CDR3 plus reference TRBV7-2 and TRBJ2-1, the full variable domain is GAGVSQSPSNKVTEKGKDVELRCDPISGHTALYWYRQSLGQGLEFLIYFQGNSAPDKSGLPSDRFSAERTGGSVSTLTIQRTQQEDSAVYLCASSLTRPGAPYLDEQFFGPGTRLTVL.

This clonotype is a singleton in its sample. The CDR3 nucleotides read TGTGCCAGCAGTTTTGGGACAGGGCGAGAGCAGTACTTC. Encoded protein: CASSFGTGREQYF. The chain employs TRBV27 and TRBJ2-7, with 9 bases that match TRBD1. The length of the CDR3 is 13 residues. V lost 3 bases and J lost 7; bases outside the gene matches: 4. Germline V gene lookup returns CDR1 MNHEY and CDR2 SMNVEV (reference sequence).

The chain joins TRBV5-6 to TRBJ2-2; 11 nucleotides line up with TRBD2. Germline V gives CDR1 SGHDT, CDR2 YYEEEE. The CDR3 is 17 residues long. Losses at the gene ends were 4 bases for V and 0 bases for J; bases not matched to a gene: 5. The CDR3 here is CASSPGLAVPNTGELFF. CDR3 DNA sequence: TGTGCCAGCAGCCCGGGACTAGCGGTCCCGAACACCGGGGAGCTGTTTTTT.

The gene calls are TRBV4-3 and TRBJ1-1; 7 bases map to TRBD1. The CDR3 sequence is 13 residues long. Trimming cost V 4 bases and J 6 bases; bases outside gene matches: 5. The germline gives CDR1 LGHNA, CDR2 YSLEER. CDR3 coding DNA: TGCGCCAGCAGCCTGACAGGGATAGCTGAAGCTTTCTTT. As protein: CASSLTGIAEAFF.

The chain joins TRBV12-3 or TRBV12-4 to TRBJ1-6; D gene unclear. This CDR3 comprises 16 residues. The V gene lost 5 bases and the J gene lost 2 bases, with 13 bases spanning the gap. The CDR3 region is CASSLWPGTYNSPLHF. CDR3 coding DNA: TGTGCCAGCAGTCTCTGGCCCGGCACCTATAATTCACCCCTCCACTTT.

The chain carries TRBV20-1 and TRBJ2-1, with D possibly called TRBD1 or TRBD2 (5 bases each). Looked up from germline, CDR1 is DFQATT and CDR2 is SNEGSKA (reference sequence). The V and J ends lost 6 bases and 1 base respectively, with 13 bases between them. This CDR3 spans 14 amino acids. Written as DNA, the CDR3 is TGCAGTGCCTCCCTGGGGGTTTCCTACAATGAGCAGTTCTTC. Translation gives CSASLGVSYNEQFF.

The rearrangement uses TRBV6-5 and TRBJ2-2, with D possibly matching TRBD1 (6 bases). CDR1 MNHEY and CDR2 SVGAGI come from the germline V gene. The ends were cut back, 0 bases at V and 5 bases at J, with 13 bases in the middle. CDR3 length: 16 residues. The CDR3 sequence is CASSYSMGHNTGELFF. As DNA, the CDR3 is TGTGCCAGCAGTTACTCGATGGGACATAATACCGGGGAGCTGTTTTTT.